The source of this T cell receptor beta chain is a study of T cells in Graves' hyperthyroidism and ophthalmopathy. Unmatched junction bases numbered 10, after V lost 5 bases and J lost 12 bases. Germline-derived CDR1 and CDR2 are MGHRA and YSYEKL. The CDR3 totals 13 residues. This clonotype showed up just a few times. What was amplified from RNA transcripts were TCR beta CDR3 regions. Carried out on the TCR CDR3, a first-round RT-PCR used the HTBI primer set. TCRdb reanalysed the multiplex PCR reads using MiXCR and keeps one entry per CDR3 protein. The top ten clones hold about 15% of a sample with more than 450,000 distinct CDR3 sequences, 11% to 15% of them seen once.

The origin of this receptor is a woman aged 40 to 50 with Graves' hyperthyroidism. The chain employs TRBV4-1 and TRBJ1-1; TRBD1 matches at 9 bases. The sample was blood. DNA of the CDR3: TGCGCCAGCAGCTCCCGGGACAGGGAGCCGCCTTTCTTT. Amino acid sequence: CASSSRDREPPFF.